This T cell receptor (beta chain) appears in the sequencing data of a study of radiation and T cells in renal cell carcinoma. Study-level findings and limits: In blood, top tumor clones expanded by 2 weeks, shrinking by 4.

Time point indicated: baseline pretreatment blood. The treatment was: 15 Gy SBRT to primary tumor, nephrectomy 4 weeks later. Comment on this clone: The antigen remains unidentified.

Only in-frame clones appear in the TCRdb table, and some are missing; sequencing was by immunoSEQ multiplex PCR. There are tens of thousands of clones in the sample; roughly 79% occur only once, and roughly 8% lies in the top ten. V dropped 4 bases and J dropped 1 base, with 27 bases sitting between them. The CDR3 is made up of 21 amino acids. In germline, CDR1 is SGHRS, CDR2 YFSETQ. The receptor comes from a man between 60 and 75 years old with renal cell carcinoma. The specimen was blood, collected from a patient whose treatment included radiotherapy and nephrectomy. The gene calls are TRBV5-1 and TRBJ2-6; TRBD1 might be the D (7 bases). The CDR3 nucleotides read TGCGCCAGCAGCCGCGGGGACCTGGCGACAGGGAAAGGGTCTGGGGCCAACGTCCTGACTTTC. Its translation: CASSRGDLATGKGSGANVLTF.